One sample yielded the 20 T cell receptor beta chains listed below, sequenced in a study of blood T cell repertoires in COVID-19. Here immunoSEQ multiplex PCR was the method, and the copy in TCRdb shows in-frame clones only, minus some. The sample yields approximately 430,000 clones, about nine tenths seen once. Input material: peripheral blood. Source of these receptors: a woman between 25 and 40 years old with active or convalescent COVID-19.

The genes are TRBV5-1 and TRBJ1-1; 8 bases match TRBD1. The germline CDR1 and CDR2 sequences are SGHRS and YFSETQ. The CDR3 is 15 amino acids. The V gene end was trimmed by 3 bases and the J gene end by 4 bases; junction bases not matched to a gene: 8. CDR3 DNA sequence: TGCGCCAGCAGCTCATCCGGGACAGGAATCACTGAAGCTTTCTTT. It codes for CASSSSGTGITEAFF. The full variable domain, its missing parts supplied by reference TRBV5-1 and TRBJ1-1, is KAGVTQTPRYLIKTRGQQVTLSCSPISGHRSVSWYQQTPGQGLQFLFEYFSETQRNKGNFPGRFSGRQFSNSRSEMNVSTLELGDSALYLCASSSSGTGITEAFFGQGTRLTVV.

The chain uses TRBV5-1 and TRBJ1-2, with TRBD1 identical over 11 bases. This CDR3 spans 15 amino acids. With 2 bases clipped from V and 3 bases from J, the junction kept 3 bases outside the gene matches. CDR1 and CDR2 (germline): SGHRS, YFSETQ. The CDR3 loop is CASSFPGQGDYGYTF. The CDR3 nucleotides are TGCGCCAGCAGCTTCCCGGGACAGGGGGACTATGGCTACACCTTC.

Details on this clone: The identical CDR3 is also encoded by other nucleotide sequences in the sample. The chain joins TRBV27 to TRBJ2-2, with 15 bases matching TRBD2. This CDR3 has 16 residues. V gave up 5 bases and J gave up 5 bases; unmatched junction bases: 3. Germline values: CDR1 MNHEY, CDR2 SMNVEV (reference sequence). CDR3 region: CASSLGLAGGTGELFF. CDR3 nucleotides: TGTGCCAGCAGTCTGGGACTAGCGGGGGGTACCGGGGAGCTGTTTTTT.

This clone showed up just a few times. The CDR3 nucleotides read TGTGTCAGAAGCTTAAAGGGGTGGGACAACTCTGGAAACACCATATATTTT. This gives the protein CVRSLKGWDNSGNTIYF. The V and J genes are TRBV7-5 and TRBJ1-3; the table's D call of TRBD1 was not tested on the DNA. TRBV7-5 is marked as a pseudogene. The CDR3 is 17 residues long.

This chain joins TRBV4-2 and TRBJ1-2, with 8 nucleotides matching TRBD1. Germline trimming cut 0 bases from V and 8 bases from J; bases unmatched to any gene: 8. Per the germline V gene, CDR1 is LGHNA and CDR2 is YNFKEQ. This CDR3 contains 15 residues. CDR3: CASSQEFEQGDGYTF. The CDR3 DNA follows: TGTGCCAGCAGCCAAGAATTTGAACAGGGGGACGGCTACACCTTC.

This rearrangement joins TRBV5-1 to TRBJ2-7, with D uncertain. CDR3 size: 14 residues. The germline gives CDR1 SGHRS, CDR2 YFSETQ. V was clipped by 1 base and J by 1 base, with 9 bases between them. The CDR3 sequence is CASSLFDNSYEQYF. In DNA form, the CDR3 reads TGCGCCAGCAGCTTGTTCGACAATTCCTACGAGCAGTACTTC.

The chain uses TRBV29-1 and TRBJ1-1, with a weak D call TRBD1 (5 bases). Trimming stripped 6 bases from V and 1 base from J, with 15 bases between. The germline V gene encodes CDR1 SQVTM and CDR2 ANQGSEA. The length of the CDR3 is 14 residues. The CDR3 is CSVRRGGGNTEAFF. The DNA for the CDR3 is TGCAGCGTGAGAAGGGGCGGGGGGAACACTGAAGCTTTCTTT.

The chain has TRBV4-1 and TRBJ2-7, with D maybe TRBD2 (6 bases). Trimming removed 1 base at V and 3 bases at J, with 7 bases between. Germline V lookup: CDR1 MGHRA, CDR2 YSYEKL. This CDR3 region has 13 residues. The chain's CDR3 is CASSQASVYEQYF. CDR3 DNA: TGCGCCAGCAGCCAAGCTAGCGTCTACGAGCAGTACTTC.

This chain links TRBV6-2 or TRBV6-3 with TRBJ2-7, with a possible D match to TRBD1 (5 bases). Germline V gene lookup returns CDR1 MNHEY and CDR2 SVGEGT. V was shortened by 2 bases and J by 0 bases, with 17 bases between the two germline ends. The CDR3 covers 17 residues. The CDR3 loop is CASSYVSGAFSSYEQYF. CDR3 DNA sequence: TGTGCCAGCAGTTACGTATCTGGGGCTTTTAGCTCCTACGAGCAGTACTTC.

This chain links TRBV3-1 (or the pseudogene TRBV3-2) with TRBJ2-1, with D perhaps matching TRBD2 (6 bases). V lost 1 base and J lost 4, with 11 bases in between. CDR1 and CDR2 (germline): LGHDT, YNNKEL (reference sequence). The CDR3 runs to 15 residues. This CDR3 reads CASSQGRGKYNEQFF. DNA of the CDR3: TGTGCCAGCAGCCAAGGGCGGGGAAAGTACAATGAGCAGTTCTTC.

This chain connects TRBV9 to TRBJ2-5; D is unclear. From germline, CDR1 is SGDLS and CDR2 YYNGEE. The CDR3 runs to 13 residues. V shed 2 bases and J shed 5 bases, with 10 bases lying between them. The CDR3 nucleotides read TGTGCCAGCAGCGTTCAAGACGGGGAGACCCAGTACTTC. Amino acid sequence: CASSVQDGETQYF.

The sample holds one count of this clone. The CDR3 region has the DNA TGCGCCAGCAGCTTGGGTCTAGCGGGGGCAAATAGAGATACGCAGTATTTT. It encodes CASSLGLAGANRDTQYF. The chain uses TRBV5-1 and TRBJ2-3; 10 bases fit TRBD2. V was pared by 0 bases and J by 5 bases, with 9 bases of the junction left unmatched. The CDR3 contains 17 residues. Germline CDR1 and CDR2: SGHRS and YFSETQ.

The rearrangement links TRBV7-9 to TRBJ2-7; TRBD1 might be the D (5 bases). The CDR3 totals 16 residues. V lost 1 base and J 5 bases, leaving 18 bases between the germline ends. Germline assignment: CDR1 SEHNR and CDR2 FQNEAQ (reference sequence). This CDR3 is CASSLGQGRGLHEQYF. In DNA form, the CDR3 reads TGTGCCAGCAGCTTAGGCCAGGGTAGGGGCCTCCACGAGCAGTACTTC.

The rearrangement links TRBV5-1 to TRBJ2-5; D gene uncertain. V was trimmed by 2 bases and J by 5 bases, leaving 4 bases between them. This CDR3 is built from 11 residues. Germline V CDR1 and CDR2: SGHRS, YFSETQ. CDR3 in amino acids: CASSLEETQYF. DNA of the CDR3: TGCGCCAGCAGCTTAGAGGAGACCCAGTACTTC.

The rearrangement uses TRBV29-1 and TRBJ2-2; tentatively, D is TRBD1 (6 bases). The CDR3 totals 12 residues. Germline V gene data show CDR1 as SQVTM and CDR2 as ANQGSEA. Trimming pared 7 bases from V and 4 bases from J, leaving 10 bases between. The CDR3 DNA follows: TGCAGCGGACAGGTGGGCACCGGGGAGCTGTTTTTT. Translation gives CSGQVGTGELFF.

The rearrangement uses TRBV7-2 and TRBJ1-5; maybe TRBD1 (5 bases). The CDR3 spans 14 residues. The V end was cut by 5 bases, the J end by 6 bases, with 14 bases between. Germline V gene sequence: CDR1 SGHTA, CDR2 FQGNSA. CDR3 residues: CASSPPGRVQPQHF. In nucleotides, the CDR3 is TGTGCCAGCAGCCCACCCGGCAGGGTTCAGCCCCAGCATTTT.

The CDR3 DNA is TGTGCCAGTAGTGTCGGACAGGTGTACAATGAGCAGTTCTTC. Translation gives CASSVGQVYNEQFF. The V call is TRBV19, the J call TRBJ2-1, with 7 bases that match TRBD1. Germline V lookup: CDR1 LNHDA, CDR2 SQIVND (reference sequence). J was trimmed by 4 bases and V by 5 bases; bases with no gene match: 5. The CDR3 is made up of 14 amino acids.

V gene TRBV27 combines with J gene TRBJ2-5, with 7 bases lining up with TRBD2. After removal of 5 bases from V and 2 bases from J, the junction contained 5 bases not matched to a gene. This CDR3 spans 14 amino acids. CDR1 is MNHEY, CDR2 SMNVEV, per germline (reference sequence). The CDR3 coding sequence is TGTGCCAGCAGTAATGCGGGAGATCAAGAGACCCAGTACTTC. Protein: CASSNAGDQETQYF.

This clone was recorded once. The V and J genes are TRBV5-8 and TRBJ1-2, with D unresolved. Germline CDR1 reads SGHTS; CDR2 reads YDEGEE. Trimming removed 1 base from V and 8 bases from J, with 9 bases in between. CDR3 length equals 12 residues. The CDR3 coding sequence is TGTGCCAGCAGCTTGTTACGGGGAGGCTACACCTTC. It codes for CASSLLRGGYTF.

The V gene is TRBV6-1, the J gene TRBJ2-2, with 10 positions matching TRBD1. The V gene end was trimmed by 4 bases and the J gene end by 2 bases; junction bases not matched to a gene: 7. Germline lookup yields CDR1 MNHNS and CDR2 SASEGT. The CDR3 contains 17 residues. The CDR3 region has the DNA TGTGCCAGCAGTGGACAGGGGGCCTTCGTTAACACCGGGGAGCTGTTTTTT. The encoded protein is CASSGQGAFVNTGELFF.